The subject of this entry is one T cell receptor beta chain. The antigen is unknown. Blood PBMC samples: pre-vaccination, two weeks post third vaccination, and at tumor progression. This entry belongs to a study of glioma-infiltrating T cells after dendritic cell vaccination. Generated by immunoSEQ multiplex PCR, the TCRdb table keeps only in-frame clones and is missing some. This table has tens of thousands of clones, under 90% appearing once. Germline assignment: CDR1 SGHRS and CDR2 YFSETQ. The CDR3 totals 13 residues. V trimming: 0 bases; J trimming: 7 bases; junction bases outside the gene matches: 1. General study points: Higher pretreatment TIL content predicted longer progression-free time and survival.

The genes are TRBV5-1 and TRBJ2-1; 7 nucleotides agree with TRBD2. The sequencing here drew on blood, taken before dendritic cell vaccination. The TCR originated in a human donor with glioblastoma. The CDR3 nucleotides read TGCGCCAGCAGCTTGGCAGCGGGGAATGAGCAGTTCTTC. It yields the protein CASSLAAGNEQFF.